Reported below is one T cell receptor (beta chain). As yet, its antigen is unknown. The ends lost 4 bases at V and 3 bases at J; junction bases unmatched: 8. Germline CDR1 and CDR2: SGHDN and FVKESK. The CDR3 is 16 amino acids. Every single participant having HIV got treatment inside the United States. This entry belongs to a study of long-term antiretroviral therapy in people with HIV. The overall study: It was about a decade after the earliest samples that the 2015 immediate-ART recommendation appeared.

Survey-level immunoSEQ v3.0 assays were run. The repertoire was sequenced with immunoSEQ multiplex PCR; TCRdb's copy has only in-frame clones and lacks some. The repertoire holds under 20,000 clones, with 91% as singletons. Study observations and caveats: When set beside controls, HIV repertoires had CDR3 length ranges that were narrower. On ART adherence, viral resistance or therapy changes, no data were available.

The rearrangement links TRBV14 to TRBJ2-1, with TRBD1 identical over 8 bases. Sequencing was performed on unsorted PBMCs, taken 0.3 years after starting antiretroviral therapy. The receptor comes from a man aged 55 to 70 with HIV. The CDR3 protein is CASSPWTGIIYNEQFF. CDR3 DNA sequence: TGTGCCAGCAGCCCATGGACAGGGATAATCTACAATGAGCAGTTCTTC. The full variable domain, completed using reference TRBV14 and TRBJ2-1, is EAGVTQFPSHSVIEKGQTVTLRCDPISGHDNLYWYRRVMGKEIKFLLHFVKESKQDESGMPNNRFLAERTGGTYSTLKVQPAELEDSGVYFCASSPWTGIIYNEQFFGPGTRLTVL.